The 9 T cell receptor beta chains listed next were all sequenced from one sample in a study of T cell responses to AZD1222 COVID-19 vaccine. Profiling relied on immunoSEQ multiplex PCR, and the TCRdb table lists in-frame clones only, not all of them. The sample has under 150,000 clones; about 93% are singletons. The sequencing used peripheral blood, collected on day 0 of AZD1222 vaccination. These receptors were taken from an adult in good health.

J is TRBJ1-1 and V is TRBV9, with 7 bases identical to TRBD1. CDR1 and CDR2 from the germline V gene are SGDLS and YYNGEE. Losses at the gene ends were 3 bases for V and 5 bases for J; bases not matched to a gene: 7. The CDR3 contains 14 residues. The CDR3 nucleotides are TGTGCCAGCAGCGCCAGACAGGGAGGGACTGAAGCTTTCTTT. Its protein is CASSARQGGTEAFF.

The genes are TRBV11-3 and TRBJ2-3; 10 nucleotides match TRBD2. Germline V gene data show CDR1 as SGHNT and CDR2 as YENEEA. Unmatched junction bases numbered 11, after V lost 5 bases and J lost 6 bases. The CDR3 is 16 amino acids. The chain's CDR3 is CASSISLAGEGDTQYF. The CDR3 DNA follows: TGTGCCAGCAGCATATCTCTAGCGGGAGAAGGGGATACGCAGTATTTT.

CDR3 nucleotides: TGTGCCAGCAGCGCATCCGTAGTACCGACCGGGGAGCTGTTTTTT. Translating it yields CASSASVVPTGELFF. The chain recombines TRBV6-5 with TRBJ2-2, with no clear D. The CDR3 is 15 residues long. The ends were cut back, 6 bases at V and 5 bases at J, with 16 bases in the middle. CDR1 and CDR2 from the germline V gene are MNHEY and SVGAGI.

The gene calls are TRBV5-3 and TRBJ1-4; D is possibly TRBD1 (6 bases). TRBV5-3 is an open reading frame, and its role is uncertain. The germline V and J ends were trimmed by 0 bases and 8 bases, with 20 bases remaining between them. The CDR3 extends over 17 amino acids. Here the CDR3 reads CARSLVGGGRIVEKLFF. In DNA form, the CDR3 reads TGTGCCAGAAGCTTGGTTGGGGGCGGGAGAATTGTGGAAAAACTGTTTTTT.

This chain links TRBV9 with TRBJ2-3; a weak D match, TRBD1 (6 bases). Trimming left V 2 bases short and J 0 bases short, with 13 bases between. The CDR3 runs to 16 residues. CDR1 is SGDLS and CDR2 is YYNGEE in the germline V gene. In DNA, the CDR3 is TGTGCCAGCAGCGTTGCCACAGGGTCTAGCACAGATACGCAGTATTTT. Protein product: CASSVATGSSTDTQYF.

The rearrangement joins TRBV6-5 to TRBJ1-5; D is unresolved. CDR1 and CDR2 from the germline V gene are MNHEY and SVGAGI. The V and J ends lost 0 bases and 5 bases respectively, with 11 bases between them. There are 15 residues in the CDR3. CDR3 in amino acids: CASSYSQASDQPQHF. The CDR3 DNA follows: TGTGCCAGCAGTTACTCGCAGGCCTCAGATCAGCCCCAGCATTTT.

The chain is built from TRBV21-1 and TRBJ1-1; the table's D gene call, TRBD1, was not cross checked with the DNA. TRBV21-1 is a listed pseudogene. CDR3 length: 17 residues. CDR3 protein: CASSRRVVTDLNTEAFF. CDR3 DNA sequence: TGTGCCAGCAGCAGAAGGGTGGTGACAGACCTGAACACTGAAGCTTTCTTT.

This clone has a single count. The chain uses TRBV10-3 and TRBJ2-7, with D tentatively TRBD1 (6 bases). Germline CDR1 ENHRY, CDR2 SYGVKD. CDR3 length equals 13 residues. The ends were cut back, 5 bases at V and 3 bases at J, with 11 bases in the middle. CDR3 in DNA: TGTGCCATCAGTCCCCCGGACAGCTACGAGCAGTACTTC. This gives the protein CAISPPDSYEQYF.

For this clone: This CDR3 is also generated by other DNA sequences in the sample. This rearrangement joins TRBV19 to TRBJ1-1; 9 bases agree with TRBD1. This CDR3 region has 14 residues. Germline lookup yields CDR1 LNHDA and CDR2 SQIVND (reference sequence). V dropped 5 bases and J dropped 5; count of bases not matched to a gene: 6. The CDR3 reads CASSFDRGRTEAFF. DNA of the CDR3: TGTGCCAGTAGTTTCGACAGGGGGAGGACTGAAGCTTTCTTT.